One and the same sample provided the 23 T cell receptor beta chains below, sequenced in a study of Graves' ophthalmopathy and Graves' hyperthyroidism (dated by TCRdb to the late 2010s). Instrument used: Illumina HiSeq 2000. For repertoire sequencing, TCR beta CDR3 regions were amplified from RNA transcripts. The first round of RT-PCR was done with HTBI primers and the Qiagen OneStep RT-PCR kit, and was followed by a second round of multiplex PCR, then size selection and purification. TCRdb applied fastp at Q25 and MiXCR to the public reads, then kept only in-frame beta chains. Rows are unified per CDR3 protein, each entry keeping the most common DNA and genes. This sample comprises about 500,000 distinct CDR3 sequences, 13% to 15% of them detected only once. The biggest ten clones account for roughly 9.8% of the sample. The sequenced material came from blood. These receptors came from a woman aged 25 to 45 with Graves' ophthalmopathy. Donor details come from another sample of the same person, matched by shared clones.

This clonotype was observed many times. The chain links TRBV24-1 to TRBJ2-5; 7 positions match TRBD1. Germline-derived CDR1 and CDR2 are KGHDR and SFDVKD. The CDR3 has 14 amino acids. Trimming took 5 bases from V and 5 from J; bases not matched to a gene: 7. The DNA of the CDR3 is TGTGCCACCAGTGGGATAGACAGGGATGAGACCCAGTACTTC. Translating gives CATSGIDRDETQYF.

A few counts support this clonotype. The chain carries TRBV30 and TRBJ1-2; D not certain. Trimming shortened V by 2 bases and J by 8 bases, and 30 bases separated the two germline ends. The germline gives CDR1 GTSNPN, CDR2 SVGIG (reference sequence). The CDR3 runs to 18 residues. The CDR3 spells CAWSSPRRTNRSMEGYTF. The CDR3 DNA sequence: TGTGCCTGGAGTTCCCCCAGACGGACTAATAGATCGATGGAAGGCTACACCTTC.

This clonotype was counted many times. CDR3 sequence (DNA): TGTGCCAGCAGTTTGGTCCCCACAGGGCTTGTATACGAGCAGTACTTC. Encoded protein: CASSLVPTGLVYEQYF. The chain carries TRBV12-3 or TRBV12-4 and TRBJ2-7; D possibly corresponds to TRBD1 (6 bases). V was pared by 3 bases and J by 4 bases, with 19 bases between. This CDR3 is built from 16 residues.

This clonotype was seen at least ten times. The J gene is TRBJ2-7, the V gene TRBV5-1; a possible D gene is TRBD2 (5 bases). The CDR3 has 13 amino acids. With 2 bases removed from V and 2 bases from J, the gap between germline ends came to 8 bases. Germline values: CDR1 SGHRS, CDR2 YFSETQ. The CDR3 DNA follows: TGCGCCAGCAGCTTAGCGGACCCCTACGAGCAGTACTTC. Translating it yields CASSLADPYEQYF.

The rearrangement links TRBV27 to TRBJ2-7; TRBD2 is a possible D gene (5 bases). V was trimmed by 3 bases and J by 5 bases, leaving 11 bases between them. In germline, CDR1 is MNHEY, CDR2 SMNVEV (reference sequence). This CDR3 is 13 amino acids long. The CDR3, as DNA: TGTGCCAGCAGTTTTACTAGTAACCACGAGCAGTACTTC. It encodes CASSFTSNHEQYF.

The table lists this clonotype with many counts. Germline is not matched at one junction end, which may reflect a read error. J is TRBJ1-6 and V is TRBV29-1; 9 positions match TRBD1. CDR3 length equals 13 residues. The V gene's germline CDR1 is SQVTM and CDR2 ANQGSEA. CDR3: CSAGTGPNSLLHF. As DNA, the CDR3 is TGCAGCGCCGGGACAGGGCCTAATTCACTCCTCCACTTT.

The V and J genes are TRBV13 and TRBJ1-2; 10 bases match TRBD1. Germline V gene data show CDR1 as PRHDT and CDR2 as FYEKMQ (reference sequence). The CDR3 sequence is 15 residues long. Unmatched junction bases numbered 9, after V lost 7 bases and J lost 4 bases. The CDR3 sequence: CASNLGQGGPYGYTF. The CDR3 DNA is TGTGCCAGCAACCTAGGACAGGGGGGACCCTATGGCTACACCTTC.

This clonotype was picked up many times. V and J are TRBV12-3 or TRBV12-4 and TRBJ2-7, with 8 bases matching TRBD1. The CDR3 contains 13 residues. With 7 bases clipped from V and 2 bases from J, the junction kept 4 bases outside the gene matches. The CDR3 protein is CASKQGVAYEQYF. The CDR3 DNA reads TGTGCCAGCAAACAGGGGGTAGCCTACGAGCAGTACTTC.

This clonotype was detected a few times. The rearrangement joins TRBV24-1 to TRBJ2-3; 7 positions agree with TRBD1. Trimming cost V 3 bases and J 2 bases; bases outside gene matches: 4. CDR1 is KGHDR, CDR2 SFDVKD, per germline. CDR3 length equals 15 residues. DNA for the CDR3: TGTGCCACCAGTGATCGACAGGGTCCCACAGATACGCAGTATTTT. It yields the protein CATSDRQGPTDTQYF.

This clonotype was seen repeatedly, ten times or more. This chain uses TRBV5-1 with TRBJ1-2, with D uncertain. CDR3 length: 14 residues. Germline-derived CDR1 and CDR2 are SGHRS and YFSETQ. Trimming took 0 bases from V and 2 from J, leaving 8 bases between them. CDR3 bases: TGCGCCAGCAGCTTGGCTGGCGGGAACTATGGCTACACCTTC. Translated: CASSLAGGNYGYTF.

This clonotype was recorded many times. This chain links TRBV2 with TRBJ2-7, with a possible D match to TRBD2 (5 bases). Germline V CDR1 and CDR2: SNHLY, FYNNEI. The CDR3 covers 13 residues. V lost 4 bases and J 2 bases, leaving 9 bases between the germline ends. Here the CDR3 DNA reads TGTGCCAGCAGTGGTACCGGGACCTACGAGCAGTACTTC. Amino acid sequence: CASSGTGTYEQYF.

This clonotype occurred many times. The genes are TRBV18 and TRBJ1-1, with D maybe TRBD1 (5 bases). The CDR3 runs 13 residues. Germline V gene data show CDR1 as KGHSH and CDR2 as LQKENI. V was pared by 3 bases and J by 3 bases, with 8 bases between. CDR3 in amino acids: CASSPTVDTEAFF. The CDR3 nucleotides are TGTGCCAGCTCACCGACAGTGGACACTGAAGCTTTCTTT.

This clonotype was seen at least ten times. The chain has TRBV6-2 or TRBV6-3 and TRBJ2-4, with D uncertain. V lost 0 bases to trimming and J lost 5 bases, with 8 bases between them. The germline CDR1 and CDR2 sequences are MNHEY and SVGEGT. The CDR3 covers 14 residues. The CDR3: CASSYSGTENIQYF. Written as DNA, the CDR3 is TGTGCCAGCAGTTACTCCGGTACGGAAAACATTCAGTACTTC.

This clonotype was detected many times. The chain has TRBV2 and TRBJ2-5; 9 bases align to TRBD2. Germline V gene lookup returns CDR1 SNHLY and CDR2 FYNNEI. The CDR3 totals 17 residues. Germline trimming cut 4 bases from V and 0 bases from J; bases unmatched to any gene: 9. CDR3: CASSVGSSGINQETQYF. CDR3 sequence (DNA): TGTGCCAGCAGTGTCGGATCTAGCGGGATAAACCAAGAGACCCAGTACTTC. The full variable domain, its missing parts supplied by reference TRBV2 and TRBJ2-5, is EPEVTQTPSHQVTQMGQEVILRCVPISNHLYFYWYRQILGQKVEFLVSFYNNEISEKSEIFDDQFSVERPDGSNFTLKIRSTKLEDSAMYFCASSVGSSGINQETQYFGPGTRLLVL.

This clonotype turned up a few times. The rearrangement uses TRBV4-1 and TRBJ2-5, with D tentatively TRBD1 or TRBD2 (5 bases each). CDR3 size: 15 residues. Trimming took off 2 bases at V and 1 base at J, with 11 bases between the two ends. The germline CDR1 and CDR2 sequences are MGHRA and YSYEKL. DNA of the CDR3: TGCGCCAGCAGCCAACAGGAGAGGGGCCAAGAGACCCAGTACTTC. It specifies CASSQQERGQETQYF.

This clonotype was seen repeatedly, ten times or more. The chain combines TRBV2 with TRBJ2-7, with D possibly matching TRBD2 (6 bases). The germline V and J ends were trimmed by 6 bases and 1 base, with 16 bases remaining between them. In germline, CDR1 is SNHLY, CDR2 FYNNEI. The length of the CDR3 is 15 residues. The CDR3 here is CASSFFGTLSYEQYF. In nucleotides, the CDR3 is TGTGCCAGCAGCTTTTTCGGGACTTTATCCTACGAGCAGTACTTC. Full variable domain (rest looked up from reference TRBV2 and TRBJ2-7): EPEVTQTPSHQVTQMGQEVILRCVPISNHLYFYWYRQILGQKVEFLVSFYNNEISEKSEIFDDQFSVERPDGSNFTLKIRSTKLEDSAMYFCASSFFGTLSYEQYFGPGTRLTVT.

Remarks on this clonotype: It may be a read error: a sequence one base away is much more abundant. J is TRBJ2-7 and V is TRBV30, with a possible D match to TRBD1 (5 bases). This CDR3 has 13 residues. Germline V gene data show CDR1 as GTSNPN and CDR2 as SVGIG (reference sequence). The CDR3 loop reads CAWGMTDSYEQDF. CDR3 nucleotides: TGTGCCTGGGGGATGACAGATTCCTACGAGCAGGACTTC.

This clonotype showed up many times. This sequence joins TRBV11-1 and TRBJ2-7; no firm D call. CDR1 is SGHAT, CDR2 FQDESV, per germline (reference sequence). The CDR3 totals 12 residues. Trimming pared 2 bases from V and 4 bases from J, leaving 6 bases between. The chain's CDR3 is CASSLKDYEQYF. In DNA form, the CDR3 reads TGTGCCAGCAGCTTAAAGGATTACGAGCAGTACTTC.

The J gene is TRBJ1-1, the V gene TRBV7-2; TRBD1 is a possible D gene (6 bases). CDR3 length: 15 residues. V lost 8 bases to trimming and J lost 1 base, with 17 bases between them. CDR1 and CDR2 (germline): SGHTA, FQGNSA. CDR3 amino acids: CASSAWGTPNTEAFF. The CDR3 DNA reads TGTGCCAGCTCCGCTTGGGGGACACCGAACACTGAAGCTTTCTTT.

CDR3 sequence (DNA): TGTGCCAGCAGCCAAGTCAGGGCGGGCTATGGCTACACCTTC. The encoded protein is CASSQVRAGYGYTF. The chain is built from TRBV3-1 and TRBJ1-2; D possibly corresponds to TRBD1 (5 bases). V lost 1 base and J 4 bases, leaving 10 bases between the germline ends. The CDR3 sequence is 14 residues long. In germline, CDR1 is LGHDT, CDR2 YNNKEL (reference sequence). Full variable domain (rest looked up from reference TRBV3-1 and TRBJ1-2): DTAVSQTPKYLVTQMGNDKSIKCEQNLGHDTMYWYKQDSKKFLKIMFSYNNKELIINETVPNRFSPKSPDKAHLNLHINSLELGDSAVYFCASSQVRAGYGYTFGSGTRLTVV.

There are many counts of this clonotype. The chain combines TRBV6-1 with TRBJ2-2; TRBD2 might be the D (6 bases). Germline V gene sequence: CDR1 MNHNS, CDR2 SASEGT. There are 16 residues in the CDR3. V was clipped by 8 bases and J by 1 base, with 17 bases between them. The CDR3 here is CASGWGASENTGELFF. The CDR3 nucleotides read TGTGCCAGCGGATGGGGTGCTAGCGAGAACACCGGGGAGCTGTTTTTT.

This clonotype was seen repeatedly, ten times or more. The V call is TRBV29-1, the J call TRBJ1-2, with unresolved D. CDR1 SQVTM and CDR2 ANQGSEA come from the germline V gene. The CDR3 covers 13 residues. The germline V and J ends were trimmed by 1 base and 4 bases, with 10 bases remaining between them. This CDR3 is CSVEGLITYGYTF. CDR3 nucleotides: TGCAGCGTTGAAGGATTGATAACCTATGGCTACACCTTC.

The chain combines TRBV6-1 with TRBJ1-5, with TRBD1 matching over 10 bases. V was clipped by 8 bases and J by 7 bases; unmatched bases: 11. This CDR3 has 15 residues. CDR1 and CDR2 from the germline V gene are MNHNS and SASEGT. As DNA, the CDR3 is TGTGCCAGCTCAACCTCGACAGGGGGCGGGCAGCCCCAGCATTTT. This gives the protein CASSTSTGGGQPQHF.